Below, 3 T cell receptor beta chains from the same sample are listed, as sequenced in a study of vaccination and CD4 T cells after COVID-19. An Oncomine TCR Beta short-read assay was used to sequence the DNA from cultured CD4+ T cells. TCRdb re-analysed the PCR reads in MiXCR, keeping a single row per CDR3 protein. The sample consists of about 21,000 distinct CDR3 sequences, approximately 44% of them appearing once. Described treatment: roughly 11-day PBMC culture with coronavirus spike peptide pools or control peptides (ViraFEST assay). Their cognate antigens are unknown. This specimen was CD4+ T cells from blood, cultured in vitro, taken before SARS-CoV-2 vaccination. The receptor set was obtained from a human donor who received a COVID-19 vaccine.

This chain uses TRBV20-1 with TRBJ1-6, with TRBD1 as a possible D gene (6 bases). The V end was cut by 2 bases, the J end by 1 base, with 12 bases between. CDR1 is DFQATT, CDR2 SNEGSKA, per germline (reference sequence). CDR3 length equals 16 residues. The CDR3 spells CSARSTGQSYNSPLHF. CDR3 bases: TGCAGTGCTAGATCAACAGGGCAATCCTATAATTCACCCCTCCACTTT.

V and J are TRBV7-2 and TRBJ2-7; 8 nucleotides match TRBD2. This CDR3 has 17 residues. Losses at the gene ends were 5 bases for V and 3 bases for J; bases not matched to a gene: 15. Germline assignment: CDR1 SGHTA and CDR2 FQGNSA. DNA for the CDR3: TGTGCCAGCAGCCCGGGGCCCGGGGGGGCCCTCCACTACGAGCAGTACTTC. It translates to CASSPGPGGALHYEQYF.

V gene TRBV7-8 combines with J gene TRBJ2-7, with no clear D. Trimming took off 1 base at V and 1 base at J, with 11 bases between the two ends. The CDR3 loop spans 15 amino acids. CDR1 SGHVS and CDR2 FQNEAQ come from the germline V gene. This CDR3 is CASSLVVDGSYEQYF. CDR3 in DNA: TGTGCCAGCAGCTTAGTTGTGGACGGGTCCTACGAGCAGTACTTC.